This entry features one T cell receptor (beta chain) sequence. Its antigen is still unknown. In germline, CDR1 is LGHNT, CDR2 FRNRAP. This CDR3 is built from 15 residues. The V and J ends lost 4 bases and 0 bases, in that order; junction bases with no gene match: 4. Separate from the roughly 720-subject first cohort, the roughly 120-subject validation cohort was the one that the donors belonged to. This entry comes from a study of cytomegalovirus exposure and HLA in healthy donors. Study conclusions and caveats: Most TCR sequences were uncommon, yet certain public TCRs appeared in many donors. As was reported, the classifier diagnosed cytomegalovirus status with high specificity and sensitivity.

Profiled with immunoSEQ multiplex PCR; TCRdb holds only in-frame clones, not every one. The sample includes 130,000 to 150,000 clones, approximately 86% seen only once; the top ten take roughly 4.3%. Specimen: PBMCs. The chain links TRBV12-5 to TRBJ2-7; TRBD1 matches 9 bases. The sequence was obtained from a man aged 18 to 29 in good health and CMV-seropositive. The CDR3 region is CASGSGTGSSYEQYF. Written as DNA, the CDR3 is TGTGCTAGTGGTTCCGGGACAGGGAGCTCCTACGAGCAGTACTTC.